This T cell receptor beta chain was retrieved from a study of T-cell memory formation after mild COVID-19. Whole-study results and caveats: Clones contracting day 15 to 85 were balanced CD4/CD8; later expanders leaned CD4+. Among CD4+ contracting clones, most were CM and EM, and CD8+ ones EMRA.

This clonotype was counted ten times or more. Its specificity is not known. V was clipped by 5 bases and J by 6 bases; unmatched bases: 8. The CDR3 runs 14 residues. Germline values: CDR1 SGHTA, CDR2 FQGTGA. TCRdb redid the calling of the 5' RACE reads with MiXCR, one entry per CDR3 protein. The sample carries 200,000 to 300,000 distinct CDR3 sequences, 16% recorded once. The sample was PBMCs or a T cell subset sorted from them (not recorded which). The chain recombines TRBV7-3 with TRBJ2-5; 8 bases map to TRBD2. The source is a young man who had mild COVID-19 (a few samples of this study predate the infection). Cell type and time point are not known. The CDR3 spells CASSNGGAGQTQYF. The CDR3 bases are TGTGCCAGCAGCAACGGGGGGGCCGGGCAGACCCAGTACTTC.